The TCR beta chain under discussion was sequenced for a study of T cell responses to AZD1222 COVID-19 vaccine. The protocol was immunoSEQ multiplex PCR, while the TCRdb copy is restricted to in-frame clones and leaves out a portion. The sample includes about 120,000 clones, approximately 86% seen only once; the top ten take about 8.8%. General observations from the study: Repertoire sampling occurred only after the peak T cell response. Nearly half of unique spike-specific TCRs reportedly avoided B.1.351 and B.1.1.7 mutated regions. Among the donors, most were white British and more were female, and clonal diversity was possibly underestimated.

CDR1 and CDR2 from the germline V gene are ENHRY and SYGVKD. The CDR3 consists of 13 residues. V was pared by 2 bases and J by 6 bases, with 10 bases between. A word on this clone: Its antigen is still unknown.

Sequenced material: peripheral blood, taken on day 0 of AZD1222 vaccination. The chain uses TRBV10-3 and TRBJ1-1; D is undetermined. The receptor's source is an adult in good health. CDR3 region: CAISERESSEAFF. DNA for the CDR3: TGTGCCATCAGTGAGAGGGAGTCCTCTGAAGCTTTCTTT.